This TCR beta chain comes out of a study of cytotoxic CD8 clonotypes in ibrutinib-treated CLL (dated by TCRdb to about 2021). Study-wide context: The cohort had 11 relapsed/refractory and around 16 treatment-naive patients; under 18 were IGHV unmutated. Responses were partial in roughly 25 patients and complete in 2; after median around 65 months follow-up, about 14 stayed in remission and some twelve progressed. The response samples were drawn at a median of roughly eleven months into treatment, with a range of about 6 to 36 months. Samples averaged approximately 240,000 productive templates and around 91,000 productive rearrangements. Of the 90 or so participants in the trial, roughly 25 had longitudinal samples available. Cryopreserved peripheral blood mononuclear cells were obtained before treatment, at response, and at either sustained remission or disease progression. Every sample from remission and from progressive disease was obtained while the patients were still on ibrutinib. The paper as a whole reports these results and caveats: Clonality rose at ibrutinib response, remained stable during sustained remission, and dropped back toward baseline at progression. Public clonotypes were rare and either shrank or stayed stable during treatment, and the rise in clonality at ibrutinib response reflected expansion of private clonotypes. At baseline, clonality was higher than in age-matched healthy donors and showed a strong correlation with circulating CD8+ T-cell counts. Lymph node repertoires were not examined, and the timing of sampling was not matched between patients in sustained remission and those whose disease progressed.

Including the terminal cysteine and phenylalanine, the CDR3 comprises 15 residues. This entry keeps only the CDR3 DNA: 45 bases, framed from base 1. The germline V gene encodes CDR1 MNHNS and CDR2 SASEGT. Between the V and J ends, shortened by 6 bases and 6 bases respectively, the junction contains 20 bases. The time point label, read with the paper, signifies: approximately 25 months on ibrutinib. For TCR beta library preparation, approximately 1.8 micrograms of genomic DNA was extracted from cryopreserved PBMCs. High-throughput TCR beta sequencing was performed on longitudinal blood samples from CLL patients receiving ibrutinib monotherapy. The patients were enrolled in a single-center, open-label phase 2 trial of ibrutinib monotherapy. Each clonotype received, on average, approximately 9.9x coverage in deep resolution sequencing performed on a MiSeq, where the target depth lay between 1 in 1 million and 1 in 200,000 T cells. TCR beta libraries were generated with the immunoSEQ hsTCRB Kit. Regarding the original processing steps: Data were analyzed with ImmunoSEQ Data Assistant and ImmunoSEQ Analyzer, with V, D and J genes assigned per IMGT definitions. Clonality, which ranges from 0 to 1, was calculated by subtracting the normalized Shannon entropy of productive rearrangement frequencies from one. Only overrepresented clonotypes making up at least 0.05% of the repertoire of each patient were included in the public clonotype analysis. About twelve age-matched healthy donor repertoires from immuneACCESS were used as controls for clonality. TCRdb stores this immuneACCESS table with in-frame sequences only. Part of the clones is absent; in the studies checked, under half of the shortfall reflects unresolved V genes, and no reason is known for the rest. From that table come the V and J calls and clone size; the DNA was used to work out D and trimming. The sample profile shows fewer than 200,000 clones; approximately 80% of them were found once. The ten most abundant clones make up around 4.5% of the sample.

A note on this clone: The target of this receptor is not known. No quality values exist for individual bases; no much larger clone is one base distant.

The TCR comes from a human donor with chronic lymphocytic leukemia. The chain is made from TRBV6-1 and TRBJ1-2, with an unclear D gene assignment. The material sequenced was PBMCs, taken after 24 months of ibrutinib treatment. The CDR3 protein sequence reads: CASSQRSGEGNGYTF. The DNA reads TGTGCCAGCAGCCAAAGGAGTGGGGAGGGAAATGGCTACACCTTC.